A selection of T cell receptor beta chains follows, all from one sample in a study of cytomegalovirus exposure and HLA in healthy donors. Assay: immunoSEQ multiplex PCR; the TCRdb copy retains only in-frame clones and omits some. The data show roughly 330,000 clones, 87% seen once. The sequenced sample was PBMCs. The receptor source for this set is a woman aged 30 to 39 in good health and CMV-seropositive. The CDR3 runs from the conserved cysteine through the conserved F or W. The order of the fields is CDR3 DNA, CDR3 protein, V gene, J gene, D gene, clone size. A D gene is named only where the DNA matches it firmly. Only some rows state a clone size, as once, few, many or a class for expanded clones.

cdr3_nt: TGTGCCTGGAGTGCGGGACTGCAGAACACTGAAGCTTTCTTT
cdr3_aa: CAWSAGLQNTEAFF
v_call: TRBV30
j_call: TRBJ1-1
d_call: NA
clone_size: few

cdr3_nt: TGTGCCAGCAGGCGGGAGGACAGGTTAACCTATAATTCACCCCTCCACTTT
cdr3_aa: CASRREDRLTYNSPLHF
v_call: TRBV27
j_call: TRBJ1-6
d_call: TRBD1
clone_size: once

cdr3_nt: TGTGCCAGCAGCCCGGGTGGGAGCTCCTACGAGCAGTACTTC
cdr3_aa: CASSPGGSSYEQYF
v_call: TRBV5-4
j_call: TRBJ2-7
d_call: NA
clone_size: NA

cdr3_nt: TGTGCCAGCAGTTACCAGGGTCCCTACGAGCAGTACTTC
cdr3_aa: CASSYQGPYEQYF
v_call: TRBV6-5
j_call: TRBJ2-7
d_call: NA
clone_size: NA

cdr3_nt: TGTGCCAGCAGTTTATGGGGTTACAATGAGCAGTTCTTC
cdr3_aa: CASSLWGYNEQFF
v_call: TRBV27
j_call: TRBJ2-1
d_call: NA
clone_size: NA

cdr3_nt: TGTGCCAGCAGTTTCCTTCAGGGGGCCGGCGGGGGAAACACCATATATTTT
cdr3_aa: CASSFLQGAGGGNTIYF
v_call: TRBV28
j_call: TRBJ1-3
d_call: TRBD1
clone_size: NA

cdr3_nt: TGTGCCTGGACCAGCGCCACAGATACGCAGTATTTT
cdr3_aa: CAWTSATDTQYF
v_call: TRBV30
j_call: TRBJ2-3
d_call: NA
clone_size: NA

cdr3_nt: TGTGCCAGCAGCGGAGGACCCAGGGGCCCAGAAGAGACCCAGTACTTC
cdr3_aa: CASSGGPRGPEETQYF
v_call: TRBV9
j_call: TRBJ2-5
d_call: NA
clone_size: once

cdr3_nt: TGTGCCAGCAGCTCCCGACTAGCGGGACCCTACAATGAGCAGTTCTTC
cdr3_aa: CASSSRLAGPYNEQFF
v_call: TRBV7-2
j_call: TRBJ2-1
d_call: TRBD2
clone_size: NA

cdr3_nt: TGTGCCAGCAGTTTATACAACTATGGCTACACCTTC
cdr3_aa: CASSLYNYGYTF
v_call: TRBV28
j_call: TRBJ1-2
d_call: NA
clone_size: NA

cdr3_nt: TGTGCCAGCAAACGGACTAGCGGGCACAATGAGCAGTTCTTC
cdr3_aa: CASKRTSGHNEQFF
v_call: TRBV27
j_call: TRBJ2-1
d_call: TRBD2
clone_size: once

cdr3_nt: TGTGCCAGCAGCCCCGGGGGATCTGGTGATCAGCCCCAGCATTTT
cdr3_aa: CASSPGGSGDQPQHF
v_call: TRBV6-5
j_call: TRBJ1-5
d_call: NA
clone_size: NA

cdr3_nt: TGTGCCAGCAGCCAATCTTTCTACGAGCAGTACTTC
cdr3_aa: CASSQSFYEQYF
v_call: TRBV16
j_call: TRBJ2-7
d_call: NA
clone_size: NA

cdr3_nt: TGCGCCAGCAGCCGCTTCTCCGGGACAGGGGACGGCTATGGCTACACCTTC
cdr3_aa: CASSRFSGTGDGYGYTF
v_call: TRBV4-3
j_call: TRBJ1-2
d_call: TRBD1
clone_size: NA

cdr3_nt: TGTGCCAGCAGGGAAGGGACAGGGGGATTGAGATCACCCCTCCACTTT
cdr3_aa: CASREGTGGLRSPLHF
v_call: TRBV6-1
j_call: TRBJ1-6
d_call: TRBD1
clone_size: NA

cdr3_nt: TGTGCCAGCAGCCGAGGGCCCGTCGATGAGCAGTTCTTC
cdr3_aa: CASSRGPVDEQFF
v_call: TRBV9
j_call: TRBJ2-1
d_call: NA
clone_size: NA

cdr3_nt: TGCAGCGGGGCCGCAGGGGTAGGTTATGGCTACACCTTC
cdr3_aa: CSGAAGVGYGYTF
v_call: TRBV29-1
j_call: TRBJ1-2
d_call: NA
clone_size: NA

cdr3_nt: TGTGCCAGCAGTCCCCGGCTCGGGACTAGCGGGAGTAATGAGCAGTTCTTC
cdr3_aa: CASSPRLGTSGSNEQFF
v_call: TRBV27
j_call: TRBJ2-1
d_call: TRBD2
clone_size: NA

cdr3_nt: TGTGCCTGGAGCCCAAGACTAGCGTTTAGCACAGATACGCAGTATTTT
cdr3_aa: CAWSPRLAFSTDTQYF
v_call: TRBV30
j_call: TRBJ2-3
d_call: TRBD2
clone_size: NA

cdr3_nt: TGTGCCAGCAGCCCCGGGGCCGGGACAGAAAATGAAAAACTGTTTTTT
cdr3_aa: CASSPGAGTENEKLFF
v_call: TRBV7-8
j_call: TRBJ1-4
d_call: TRBD1
clone_size: NA

cdr3_nt: TGTGCCAGCACGGGCAGGGCGAGCTCACCCCTCCACTTT
cdr3_aa: CASTGRASSPLHF
v_call: TRBV7-9
j_call: TRBJ1-6
d_call: NA
clone_size: few

cdr3_nt: TGTGCCAGCAGTTACGACTGGAATTCACCCCTCCACTTT
cdr3_aa: CASSYDWNSPLHF
v_call: TRBV6-5
j_call: TRBJ1-6
d_call: NA
clone_size: NA

cdr3_nt: TGTGCCTGGACCAAAGGAAAAGGGGAACTGTTTTTT
cdr3_aa: CAWTKGKGELFF
v_call: TRBV30
j_call: TRBJ1-4
d_call: NA
clone_size: NA

cdr3_nt: TGTGCCAGCAGTGAAGAAGTAGGGACAGGGCACGAGCAGTACTTC
cdr3_aa: CASSEEVGTGHEQYF
v_call: TRBV6-1
j_call: TRBJ2-7
d_call: TRBD1
clone_size: NA

cdr3_nt: TGTGCCAGCAGCTCTCAACGGAGCGGGAACTCTTACGAGCAGTACTTC
cdr3_aa: CASSSQRSGNSYEQYF
v_call: TRBV13
j_call: TRBJ2-7
d_call: TRBD2
clone_size: NA

cdr3_nt: TGTGCCAGCAGTGATGCCCTAGACTCTGGAAACACCATATATTTT
cdr3_aa: CASSDALDSGNTIYF
v_call: TRBV6-1
j_call: TRBJ1-3
d_call: NA
clone_size: NA

cdr3_nt: TGTGCCAGCAGCTCAGCCGGGCATCTAACCGGGGAGCTGTTTTTT
cdr3_aa: CASSSAGHLTGELFF
v_call: TRBV11-2
j_call: TRBJ2-2
d_call: NA
clone_size: once

cdr3_nt: TGTGCCAGCAGCCCAACCCCGGGACCGGGCTCCTACGAGCAGTACTTC
cdr3_aa: CASSPTPGPGSYEQYF
v_call: TRBV11-2
j_call: TRBJ2-7
d_call: NA
clone_size: NA

cdr3_nt: TGTGCCAGCAGCTTGACAGGGGGCGAATATGGCTACACCTTC
cdr3_aa: CASSLTGGEYGYTF
v_call: TRBV7-3
j_call: TRBJ1-2
d_call: TRBD1
clone_size: NA

cdr3_nt: TGTGCCAGCAGCTTAAACAGGGGAACCTACAATGAGCAGTTCTTC
cdr3_aa: CASSLNRGTYNEQFF
v_call: TRBV7-3
j_call: TRBJ2-1
d_call: TRBD1
clone_size: once

cdr3_nt: TGTGCCTGGTTTTGGACCGGAATTAACACTGAAGCTTTCTTT
cdr3_aa: CAWFWTGINTEAFF
v_call: TRBV30
j_call: TRBJ1-1
d_call: NA
clone_size: once

cdr3_nt: TGTGCCAGCAGTTTTCTTGCCAGCACAGATACGCAGTATTTT
cdr3_aa: CASSFLASTDTQYF
v_call: TRBV27
j_call: TRBJ2-3
d_call: NA
clone_size: NA

cdr3_nt: TGTGCCAGCAGTGTCCGGGACAGGGGGCTCAATCAGCCCCAGCATTTT
cdr3_aa: CASSVRDRGLNQPQHF
v_call: TRBV28
j_call: TRBJ1-5
d_call: TRBD1
clone_size: NA

cdr3_nt: TGTGCCAGCAGCTTGGGCGGAAATGGGCAGTTCTTC
cdr3_aa: CASSLGGNGQFF
v_call: TRBV5-6
j_call: TRBJ2-1
d_call: NA
clone_size: NA

cdr3_nt: TGTGCCAGCAGCTCCACGGGCCCAACAGGGGGCGCCTACTACGAGCAGTACTTC
cdr3_aa: CASSSTGPTGGAYYEQYF
v_call: TRBV7-2
j_call: TRBJ2-7
d_call: TRBD1
clone_size: once

cdr3_nt: TGCAGCGTTGATACTGGGGCCAACGTCCTGACTTTC
cdr3_aa: CSVDTGANVLTF
v_call: TRBV29-1
j_call: TRBJ2-6
d_call: NA
clone_size: NA